A selection of T cell receptor beta chains follows, all from one sample in a study of control samples from healthy donors and cancer patients. Method: immunoSEQ multiplex PCR; TCRdb's copy keeps in-frame clones and lacks some. The sample gives some 77,000 clones, roughly nine tenths of which show up once; 6.5% to 8% is in the top ten. Sequencing was carried out using blood. The receptors stem from a woman aged 60-75 years in good health. CDR3s include the opening cysteine and the closing phenylalanine or tryptophan. A D gene is named only where the DNA matches it firmly. A row's size may be missing; if present it is once, few, many or a size class.

j_call	v_call	clone_size	d_call	cdr3_aa	cdr3_nt
TRBJ1-6	TRBV6-1	-	-	CASSDAGFNSPLHF	TGTGCCAGCAGTGACGCAGGGTTTAATTCACCCCTCCACTTT
TRBJ1-3	TRBV28	-	-	CASSPRGRAGNTIYF	TGTGCCAGCAGTCCCCGGGGAAGAGCCGGAAACACCATATATTTT
TRBJ1-2	TRBV6-5	many	-	CASSPQGRIYTF	TGTGCCAGCAGCCCCCAGGGGAGGATCTACACCTTC
TRBJ1-1	TRBV5-1	-	TRBD1	CASSLGTGGRLNTEAFF	TGCGCCAGCAGCCTAGGGACAGGGGGTCGATTGAACACTGAAGCTTTCTTT
TRBJ1-1	TRBV11-2	-	-	CASSSLGRYRGAFF	TGTGCCAGCAGCTCCTTGGGAAGATACCGCGGAGCTTTCTTT
TRBJ1-1	TRBV7-2	-	TRBD1	CASSQGGNTEAFF	TGTGCCAGCAGCCAGGGGGGGAACACTGAAGCTTTCTTT
TRBJ2-7	TRBV2	-	-	CASSQYTGNEQYF	TGTGCCAGCAGCCAATACACAGGGAACGAGCAGTACTTC
TRBJ2-7	TRBV2	-	TRBD1	CASGSGTAYEQYF	TGTGCCAGCGGGTCCGGGACAGCCTACGAGCAGTACTTC
TRBJ2-1	TRBV4-1	-	-	CATKWTEYYNEQFF	TGCGCCACCAAGTGGACGGAATACTACAATGAGCAGTTCTTC
TRBJ1-4	TRBV3-1/TRBV3-2	-	-	CASSPRKGPSPEKLFF	TGTGCCAGCAGCCCCCGGAAAGGCCCCTCTCCTGAAAAACTGTTTTTT
TRBJ1-6	TRBV7-2	-	-	CASSLWRSVADNSPLHF	TGTGCCAGCAGCTTATGGAGGAGCGTTGCTGATAATTCACCCCTCCACTTT
TRBJ1-1	TRBV9	-	-	CASSVGLTRGYGTEAFF	TGTGCCAGCAGCGTAGGGCTGACCCGGGGCTACGGCACTGAAGCTTTCTTT
TRBJ1-5	TRBV6-6	-	TRBD1	CASSLGQGDQPQHF	TGTGCCAGCAGTTTGGGACAGGGGGATCAGCCCCAGCATTTT
TRBJ2-5	TRBV7-2	once	TRBD1	CASSPDRPQYF	TGTGCCAGCAGCCCGGACAGGCCTCAGTACTTC
TRBJ2-6	TRBV2	once	TRBD1	CASSQDRAGANVLTF	TGTGCCAGCAGCCAAGACAGGGCTGGGGCCAACGTCCTGACTTTC
TRBJ1-5	TRBV28	-	-	CASSFGGAGFQPQHF	TGTGCCAGCAGTTTCGGGGGGGCGGGATTCCAGCCCCAGCATTTT
TRBJ1-2	TRBV19	-	-	CASRTLTSRDLVGYTF	TGTGCCAGTAGGACACTTACGTCCAGGGACCTTGTAGGCTACACCTTC
TRBJ2-1	TRBV12-3/TRBV12-4	-	-	CASSLTSEQFF	TGTGCCAGCAGTTTAACCTCGGAGCAGTTCTTC
TRBJ2-7	TRBV6-1	-	TRBD1	CASSELGTGSYEQYF	TGTGCCAGCAGTGAACTAGGGACAGGGAGCTACGAGCAGTACTTC